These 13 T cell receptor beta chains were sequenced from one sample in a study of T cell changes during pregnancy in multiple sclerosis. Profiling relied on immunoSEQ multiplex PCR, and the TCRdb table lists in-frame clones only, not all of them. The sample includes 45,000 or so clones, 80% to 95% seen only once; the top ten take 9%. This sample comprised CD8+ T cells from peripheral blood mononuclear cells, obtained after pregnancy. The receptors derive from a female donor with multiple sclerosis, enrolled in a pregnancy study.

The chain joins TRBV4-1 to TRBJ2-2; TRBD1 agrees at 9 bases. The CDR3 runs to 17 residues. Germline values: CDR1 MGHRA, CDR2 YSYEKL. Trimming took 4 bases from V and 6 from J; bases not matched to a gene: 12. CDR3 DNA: TGCGCCAGCAGCCGCTCAAGTCGGGACAGGGAGGCCGGGGAGCTGTTTTTT. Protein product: CASSRSSRDREAGELFF.

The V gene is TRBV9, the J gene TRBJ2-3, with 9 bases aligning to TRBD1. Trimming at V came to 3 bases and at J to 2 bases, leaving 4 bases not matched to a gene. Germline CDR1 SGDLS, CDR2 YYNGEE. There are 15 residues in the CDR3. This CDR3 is CASSAGQGNTDTQYF. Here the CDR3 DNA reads TGTGCCAGCAGCGCGGGACAGGGCAACACAGATACGCAGTATTTT.

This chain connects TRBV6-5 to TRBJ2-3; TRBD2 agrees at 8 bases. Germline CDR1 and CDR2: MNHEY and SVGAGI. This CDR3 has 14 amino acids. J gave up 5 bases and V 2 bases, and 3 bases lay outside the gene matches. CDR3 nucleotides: TGTGCCAGCAGTTACATCGGGAGGGTAGATACGCAGTATTTT. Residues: CASSYIGRVDTQYF.

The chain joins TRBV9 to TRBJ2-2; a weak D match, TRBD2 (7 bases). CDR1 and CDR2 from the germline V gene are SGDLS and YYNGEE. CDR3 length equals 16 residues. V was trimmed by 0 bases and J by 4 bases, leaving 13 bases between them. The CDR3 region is CASSVGGGASTGELFF. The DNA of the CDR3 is TGTGCCAGCAGCGTAGGAGGGGGGGCAAGCACCGGGGAGCTGTTTTTT. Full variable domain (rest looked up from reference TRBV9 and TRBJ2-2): DSGVTQTPKHLITATGQRVTLRCSPRSGDLSVYWYQQSLDQGLQFLIQYYNGEERAKGNILERFSAQQFPDLHSELNLSSLELGDSALYFCASSVGGGASTGELFFGEGSRLTVL.

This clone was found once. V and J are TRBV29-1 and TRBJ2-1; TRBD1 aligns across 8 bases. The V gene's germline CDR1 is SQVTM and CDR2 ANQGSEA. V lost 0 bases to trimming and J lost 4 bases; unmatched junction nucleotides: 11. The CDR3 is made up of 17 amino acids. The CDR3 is CSVEDRDRKRVYNEQFF. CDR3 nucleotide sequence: TGCAGCGTTGAAGACCGGGACAGGAAAAGGGTTTACAATGAGCAGTTCTTC.

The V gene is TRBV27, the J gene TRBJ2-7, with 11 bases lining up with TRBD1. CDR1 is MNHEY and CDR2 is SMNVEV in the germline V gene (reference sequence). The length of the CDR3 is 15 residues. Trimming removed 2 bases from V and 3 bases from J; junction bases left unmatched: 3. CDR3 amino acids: CASSLRGTGGYEQYF. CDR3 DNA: TGTGCCAGCAGTTTAAGGGGGACAGGGGGCTACGAGCAGTACTTC.

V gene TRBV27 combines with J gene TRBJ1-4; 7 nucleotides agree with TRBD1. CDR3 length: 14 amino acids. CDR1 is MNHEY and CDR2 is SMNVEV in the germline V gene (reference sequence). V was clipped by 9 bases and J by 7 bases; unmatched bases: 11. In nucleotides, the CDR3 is TGTGCCAGTGCCGACAGGGCTGGGGGTGAAAAACTGTTTTTT. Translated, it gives CASADRAGGEKLFF.

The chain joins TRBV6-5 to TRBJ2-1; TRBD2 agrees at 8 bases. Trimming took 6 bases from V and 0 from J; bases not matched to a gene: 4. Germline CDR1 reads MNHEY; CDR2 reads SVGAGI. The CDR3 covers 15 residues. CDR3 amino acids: CASSPGGGSYNEQFF. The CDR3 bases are TGTGCCAGCAGCCCGGGGGGGGGCTCCTACAATGAGCAGTTCTTC.

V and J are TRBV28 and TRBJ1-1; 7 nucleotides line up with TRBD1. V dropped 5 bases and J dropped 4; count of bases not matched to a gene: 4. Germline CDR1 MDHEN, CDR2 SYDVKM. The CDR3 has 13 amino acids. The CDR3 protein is CASSLTGATEAFF. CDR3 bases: TGTGCCAGCAGTCTCACAGGGGCCACTGAAGCTTTCTTT.

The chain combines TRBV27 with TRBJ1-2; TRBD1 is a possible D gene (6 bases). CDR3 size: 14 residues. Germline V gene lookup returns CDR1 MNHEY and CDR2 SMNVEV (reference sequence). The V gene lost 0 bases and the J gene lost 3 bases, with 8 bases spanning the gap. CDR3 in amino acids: CASSLSRGDYGYTF. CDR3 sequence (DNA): TGTGCCAGCAGTTTATCCAGGGGCGACTATGGCTACACCTTC.

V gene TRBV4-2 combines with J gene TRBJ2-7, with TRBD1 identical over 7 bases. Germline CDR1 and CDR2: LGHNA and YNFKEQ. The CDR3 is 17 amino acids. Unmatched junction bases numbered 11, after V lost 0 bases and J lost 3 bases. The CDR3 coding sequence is TGTGCCAGCAGCCAAGATGGGGCGACAGGGATATTCTACGAGCAGTACTTC. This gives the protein CASSQDGATGIFYEQYF.

CDR3 coding DNA: TGCGCCAGCAAGAGTCCGGATAGCGGGATCTACGAGCAGTACTTC. The encoded protein is CASKSPDSGIYEQYF. The chain recombines TRBV5-1 with TRBJ2-7; 8 bases match TRBD2. This CDR3 has 15 amino acids. With 6 bases clipped from V and 3 bases from J, the junction kept 11 bases outside the gene matches. Germline lookup yields CDR1 SGHRS and CDR2 YFSETQ. Together with reference TRBV5-1 and TRBJ2-7, the CDR3 gives the full variable domain: KAGVTQTPRYLIKTRGQQVTLSCSPISGHRSVSWYQQTPGQGLQFLFEYFSETQRNKGNFPGRFSGRQFSNSRSEMNVSTLELGDSALYLCASKSPDSGIYEQYFGPGTRLTVT.

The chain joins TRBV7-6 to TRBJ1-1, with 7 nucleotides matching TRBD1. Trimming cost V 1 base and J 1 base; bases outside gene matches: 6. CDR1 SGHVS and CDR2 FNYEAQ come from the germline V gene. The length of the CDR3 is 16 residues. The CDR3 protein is CASSLGRTGPNTEAFF. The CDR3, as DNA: TGTGCCAGCAGCTTAGGCCGGACAGGACCGAACACTGAAGCTTTCTTT. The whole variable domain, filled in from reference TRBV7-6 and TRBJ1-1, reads GAGVSQSPRYKVTKRGQDVALRCDPISGHVSLYWYRQALGQGPEFLTYFNYEAQQDKSGLPNDRFSAERPEGSISTLTIQRTEQRDSAMYRCASSLGRTGPNTEAFFGQGTRLTVV.